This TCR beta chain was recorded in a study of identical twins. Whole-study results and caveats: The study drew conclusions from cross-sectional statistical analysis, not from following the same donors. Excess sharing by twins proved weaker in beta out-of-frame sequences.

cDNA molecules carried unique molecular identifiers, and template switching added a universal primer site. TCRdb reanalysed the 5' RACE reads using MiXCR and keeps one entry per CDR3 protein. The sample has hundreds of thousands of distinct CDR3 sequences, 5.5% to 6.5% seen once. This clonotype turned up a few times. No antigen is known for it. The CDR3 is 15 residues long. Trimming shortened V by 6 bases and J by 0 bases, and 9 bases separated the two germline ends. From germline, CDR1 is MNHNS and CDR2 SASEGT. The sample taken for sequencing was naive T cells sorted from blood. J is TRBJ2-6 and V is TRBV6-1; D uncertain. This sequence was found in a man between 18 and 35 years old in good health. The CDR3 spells CASSHPPSGANVLTF. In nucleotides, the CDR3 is TGTGCCAGCAGCCACCCCCCCTCTGGGGCCAACGTCCTGACTTTC.